This TCR beta chain was retrieved from a study of cytomegalovirus exposure and HLA in healthy donors. Per the germline V gene, CDR1 is SGHDN and CDR2 is FVKESK. The V and J ends lost 1 base and 3 bases, in that order; junction bases with no gene match: 4. The length of the CDR3 is 16 residues. General study points: Later analysis demonstrated an association between a missense DCLRE1C variant and TCR beta V- and J-gene trimming.

Comment on this clone: Its target is unknown.

60 Vbeta and 13 Jbeta primers were used in PCR. The repertoire was sequenced with immunoSEQ multiplex PCR; TCRdb's copy has only in-frame clones and lacks some. The sample yields about 180,000 clones, about three quarters seen once. Sample: PBMCs. V usage is TRBV14 and J usage is TRBJ2-2, with 8 bases aligning to TRBD1. This TCR came from a man aged 35 to 55 in good health and CMV-seropositive. CDR3 loop: CASSQGRTGYTGELFF. The CDR3 DNA is TGTGCCAGCAGCCAAGGTCGGACAGGGTACACCGGGGAGCTGTTTTTT.